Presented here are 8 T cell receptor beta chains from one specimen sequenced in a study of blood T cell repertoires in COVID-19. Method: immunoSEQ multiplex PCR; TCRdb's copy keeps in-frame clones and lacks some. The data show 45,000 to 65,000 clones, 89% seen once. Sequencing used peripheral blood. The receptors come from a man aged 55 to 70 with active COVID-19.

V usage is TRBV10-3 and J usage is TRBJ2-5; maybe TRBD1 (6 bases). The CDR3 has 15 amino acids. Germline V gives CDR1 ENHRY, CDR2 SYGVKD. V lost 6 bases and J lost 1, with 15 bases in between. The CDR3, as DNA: TGTGCCATCAGCCCCGGTTTGGGGGCCCAAGAGACCCAGTACTTC. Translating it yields CAISPGLGAQETQYF.

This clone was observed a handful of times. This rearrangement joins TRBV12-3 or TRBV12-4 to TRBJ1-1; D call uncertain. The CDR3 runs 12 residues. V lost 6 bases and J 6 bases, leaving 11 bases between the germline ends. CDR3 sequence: CASSPNLAEAFF. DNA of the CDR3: TGTGCCAGCAGCCCTAACTTGGCTGAAGCTTTCTTT.

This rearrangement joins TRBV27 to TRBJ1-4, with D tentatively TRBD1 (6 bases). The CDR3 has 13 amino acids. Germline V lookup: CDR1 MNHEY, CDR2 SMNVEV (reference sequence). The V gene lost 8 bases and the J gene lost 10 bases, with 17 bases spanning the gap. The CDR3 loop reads CASVPRGGGKLFF. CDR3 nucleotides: TGTGCCAGCGTACCGCGAGGGGGGGGAAAACTGTTTTTT.

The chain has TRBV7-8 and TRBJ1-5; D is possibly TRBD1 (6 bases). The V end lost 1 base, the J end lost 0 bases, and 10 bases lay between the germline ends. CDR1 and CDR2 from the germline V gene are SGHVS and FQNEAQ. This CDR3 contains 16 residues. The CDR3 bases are TGTGCCAGCAGCTTAGGGCACAGGGATAGCAATCAGCCCCAGCATTTT. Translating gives CASSLGHRDSNQPQHF.

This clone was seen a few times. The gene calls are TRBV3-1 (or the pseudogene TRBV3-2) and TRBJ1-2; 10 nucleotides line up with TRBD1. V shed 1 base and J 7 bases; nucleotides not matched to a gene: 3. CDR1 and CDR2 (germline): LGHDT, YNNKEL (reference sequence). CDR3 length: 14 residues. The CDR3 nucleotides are TGTGCCAGCAGCCAAGGACAGGGGGCCGGTGGCTACACCTTC. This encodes CASSQGQGAGGYTF.

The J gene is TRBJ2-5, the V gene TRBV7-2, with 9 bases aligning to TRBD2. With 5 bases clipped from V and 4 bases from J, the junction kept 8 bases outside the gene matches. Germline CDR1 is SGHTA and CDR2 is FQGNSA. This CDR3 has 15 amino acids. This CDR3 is CASSAIAGVGETQYF. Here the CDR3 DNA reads TGTGCCAGCAGCGCCATAGCGGGAGTAGGAGAGACCCAGTACTTC.

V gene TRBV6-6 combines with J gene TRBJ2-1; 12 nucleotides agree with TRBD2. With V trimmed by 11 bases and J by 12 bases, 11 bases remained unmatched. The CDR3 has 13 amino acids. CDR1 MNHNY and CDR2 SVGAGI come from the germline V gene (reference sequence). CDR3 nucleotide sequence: TGTGCCGGTAGGACTAGCGGGAAGTACGGGCAGTTCTTC. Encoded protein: CAGRTSGKYGQFF.

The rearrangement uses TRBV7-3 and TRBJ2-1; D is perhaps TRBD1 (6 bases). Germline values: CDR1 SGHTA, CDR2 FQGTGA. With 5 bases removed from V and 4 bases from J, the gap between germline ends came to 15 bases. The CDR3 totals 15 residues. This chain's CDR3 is CASSLSSTGYNEQFF. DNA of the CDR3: TGTGCCAGCAGCCTCTCCTCTACAGGGTACAATGAGCAGTTCTTC.